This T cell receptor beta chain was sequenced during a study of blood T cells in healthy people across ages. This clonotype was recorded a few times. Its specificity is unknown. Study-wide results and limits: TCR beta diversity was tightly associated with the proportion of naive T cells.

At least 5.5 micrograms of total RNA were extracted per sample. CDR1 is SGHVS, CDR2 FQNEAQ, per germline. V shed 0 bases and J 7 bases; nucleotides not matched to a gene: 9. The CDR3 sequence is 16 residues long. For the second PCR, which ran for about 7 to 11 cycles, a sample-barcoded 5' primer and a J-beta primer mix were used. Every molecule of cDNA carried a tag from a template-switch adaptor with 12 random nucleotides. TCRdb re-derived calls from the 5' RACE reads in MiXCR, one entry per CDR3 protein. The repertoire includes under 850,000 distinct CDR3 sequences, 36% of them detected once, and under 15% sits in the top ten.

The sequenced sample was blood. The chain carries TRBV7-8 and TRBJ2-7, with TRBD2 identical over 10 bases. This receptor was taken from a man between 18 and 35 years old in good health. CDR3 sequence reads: CASSLAVQRGGNEQYF. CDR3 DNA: TGTGCCAGCAGCTTAGCGGTCCAGCGGGGGGGCAATGAGCAGTACTTC.